These 21 T cell receptor beta chains originate from one sample sequenced in a study of cytomegalovirus exposure and HLA in healthy donors. The PCR contained 60 Vbeta and 13 Jbeta primers. Only in-frame clones appear in the TCRdb table, and some are missing; sequencing was by immunoSEQ multiplex PCR. Of 90,000 to 95,000 clones in the sample, 70% to 90% were seen once. The sample taken for sequencing was PBMCs. The receptors derive from a man younger than 35 in good health and CMV-seronegative.

The sample holds a few counts of this clone. The chain links TRBV5-1 to TRBJ2-1; 9 nucleotides align to TRBD1. Unmatched junction bases numbered 6, after V lost 4 bases and J lost 7 bases. Germline V lookup: CDR1 SGHRS, CDR2 YFSETQ. The CDR3 runs to 14 residues. The CDR3 bases are TGCGCCAGCAGCAACGGACAGGGGAGGAATGAGCAGTTCTTC. It is translated as CASSNGQGRNEQFF.

This clone was observed a single time. The chain uses TRBV2 and TRBJ1-4, with a tentative D call TRBD1 (5 bases). The V and J ends lost 6 bases and 7 bases respectively, with 12 bases between them. Germline-derived CDR1 and CDR2 are SNHLY and FYNNEI. The CDR3 is 13 amino acids. The CDR3: CASRMTASEKLFF. CDR3 nucleotide sequence: TGTGCCAGCAGGATGACAGCTTCTGAAAAACTGTTTTTT.

This clone was seen just once. The J gene is TRBJ1-2, the V gene TRBV2, with TRBD1 matching over 7 bases. CDR1 and CDR2 (germline): SNHLY, FYNNEI. Germline trimming cut 5 bases from V and 3 bases from J; bases unmatched to any gene: 6. This CDR3 has 14 residues. CDR3 loop: CASSIRQGDYGYTF. The CDR3 coding sequence is TGTGCCAGCAGTATACGTCAGGGGGACTATGGCTACACCTTC.

V and J are TRBV9 and TRBJ1-6; 8 bases are shared with TRBD1. Germline V gives CDR1 SGDLS, CDR2 YYNGEE. CDR3 length: 15 residues. The junction had 2 bases not matched to a gene; V was cut back by 0 bases and J by 6 bases. The CDR3 bases are TGTGCCAGCAGCGTAGATGGACAGGGTAATTCACCCCTCCACTTT. Residues: CASSVDGQGNSPLHF.

This chain joins TRBV29-1 and TRBJ1-1; maybe TRBD1 (5 bases). CDR3 size: 16 residues. V lost 0 bases and J 2 bases, leaving 16 bases between the germline ends. CDR1 is SQVTM and CDR2 is ANQGSEA in the germline V gene. CDR3 in DNA: TGCAGCGTTGAAGATCCATATGAAAGGGGAAACACTGAAGCTTTCTTT. Protein: CSVEDPYERGNTEAFF.

The chain joins TRBV15 to TRBJ1-2; the match to TRBD1 covers 8 bases. V shed 1 base and J 5 bases; nucleotides not matched to a gene: 9. Germline assignment: CDR1 LNHNV and CDR2 YYDKDF (reference sequence). This CDR3 is 16 amino acids long. As DNA, the CDR3 is TGTGCCACCAGCAGAGGAGGGATCACAGGGGGTTATGGCTACACCTTC. It yields the protein CATSRGGITGGYGYTF.

This clone has only one observation. The V call is TRBV28, the J call TRBJ2-6; D is possibly TRBD2 (5 bases). V was trimmed by 2 bases and J by 0 bases, leaving 11 bases between them. Germline CDR1 is MDHEN and CDR2 is SYDVKM. The CDR3 consists of 17 residues. CDR3 in amino acids: CASSLASLHSGANVLTF. CDR3 DNA sequence: TGTGCCAGCAGTTTAGCTAGCCTACACTCTGGGGCCAACGTCCTGACTTTC.

The chain links TRBV6-1 to TRBJ1-1, with D maybe TRBD1 (5 bases). Germline CDR1 is MNHNS and CDR2 is SASEGT. Trimming cost V 2 bases and J 1 base, with 14 bases left between them. The CDR3 covers 16 residues. The CDR3 protein is CASSEPQGRGNTEAFF. DNA for the CDR3: TGTGCCAGCAGTGAACCCCAGGGTAGAGGGAACACTGAAGCTTTCTTT.

This clone was counted a few times. The J gene is TRBJ1-1, the V gene TRBV27; D is unclear. The CDR3 consists of 15 residues. Germline V gene lookup returns CDR1 MNHEY and CDR2 SMNVEV (reference sequence). Trimming took 5 bases from V and 6 from J, leaving 19 bases between them. The chain's CDR3 is CASSNDLLGQAEAFF. The CDR3 DNA reads as TGTGCCAGCAGTAATGACCTCTTGGGTCAGGCTGAAGCTTTCTTT.

The chain couples TRBV13 to TRBJ2-3, with TRBD1 matching 7 bases. CDR1 is PRHDT and CDR2 is FYEKMQ in the germline V gene (reference sequence). V was clipped by 4 bases and J by 2 bases; unmatched bases: 6. This CDR3 spans 15 amino acids. The CDR3 coding sequence is TGTGCCAGCAGCTGGAGGACAGGCATCACAGATACGCAGTATTTT. It encodes CASSWRTGITDTQYF.

The chain recombines TRBV7-9 with TRBJ2-2; D is perhaps TRBD1 (5 bases). This CDR3 comprises 14 residues. Germline V gives CDR1 SEHNR, CDR2 FQNEAQ (reference sequence). The ends were cut back, 5 bases at V and 2 bases at J, with 9 bases in the middle. The CDR3 nucleotides read TGTGCCAGCAGCATACAGGAAAACACCGGGGAGCTGTTTTTT. Its protein product is CASSIQENTGELFF.

This clone was observed a handful of times. The chain joins TRBV10-3 to TRBJ1-1; the D gene is possibly TRBD1 (6 bases). Trimming removed 6 bases at V and 4 bases at J, with 12 bases between. The CDR3 extends over 13 amino acids. The germline V gene has CDR1 ENHRY and CDR2 SYGVKD. The DNA of the CDR3 is TGTGCCATCAGGATGACAGGCGGCACTGAAGCTTTCTTT. Translated: CAIRMTGGTEAFF.

The V call is TRBV6-1, the J call TRBJ1-2; TRBD1 agrees at 10 bases. The germline CDR1 and CDR2 sequences are MNHNS and SASEGT. This CDR3 contains 16 residues. V trimming: 4 bases; J trimming: 8 bases; junction bases outside the gene matches: 13. The CDR3 loop is CASSGGTGVGGYGYTF. DNA for the CDR3: TGTGCCAGCAGTGGTGGGACAGGGGTCGGAGGTTACGGCTACACCTTC.

The chain has TRBV11-2 and TRBJ2-7; weak D call: TRBD2 (6 bases). The germline CDR1 and CDR2 sequences are SGHAT and FQNNGV. V gave up 2 bases and J gave up 5 bases, with 25 bases separating them. This CDR3 has 18 amino acids. CDR3 protein: CASSLWETGTAHPDEQYF. The CDR3 DNA reads TGTGCCAGCAGCTTATGGGAGACCGGGACTGCCCACCCCGACGAGCAGTACTTC. The full variable domain, with the rest looked up from reference TRBV11-2 and TRBJ2-7, is EAGVAQSPRYKIIEKRQSVAFWCNPISGHATLYWYQQILGQGPKLLIQFQNNGVVDDSQLPKDRFSAERLKGVDSTLKIQPAKLEDSAVYLCASSLWETGTAHPDEQYFGPGTRLTVT.

This chain links TRBV4-1 with TRBJ2-5; 9 bases map to TRBD1. J gave up 2 bases and V 1 base, and 8 bases lay outside the gene matches. The CDR3 runs 17 residues. CDR1 is MGHRA, CDR2 YSYEKL, per germline. CDR3 sequence reads: CASSQGATGGDQETQYF. The CDR3, as DNA: TGCGCCAGCAGCCAAGGGGCGACAGGGGGTGATCAAGAGACCCAGTACTTC.

The V call is TRBV15, the J call TRBJ1-4; D gene uncertain. Per germline, CDR1 LNHNV and CDR2 YYDKDF (reference sequence). The CDR3 length is 18 residues. Trimming shortened V by 3 bases and J by 0 bases, and 17 bases separated the two germline ends. The CDR3 nucleotides are TGTGCCACCAGCAGGGAGGGCAGAGCCCCGGCAACTAATGAAAAACTGTTTTTT. Residues: CATSREGRAPATNEKLFF.

The chain combines TRBV4-2 with TRBJ1-5, with 8 bases that match TRBD1. The CDR3 totals 17 residues. CDR1 is LGHNA and CDR2 is YNFKEQ in the germline V gene. J lost 8 bases, V lost 4 bases, and 16 bases had no gene match. The CDR3 is CASSPNHGQGLMKPQHF. The DNA of the CDR3 is TGTGCCAGCAGCCCTAACCACGGACAGGGTTTGATGAAGCCCCAGCATTTT.

CDR3 DNA: TGTGCCAGCAGCCCCCAGCAGGACAGAGCCTACGAGCAGTACTTC. Protein sequence: CASSPQQDRAYEQYF. The rearrangement uses TRBV11-2 and TRBJ2-7; possible D gene TRBD1, 6 bases. Germline CDR1 is SGHAT and CDR2 is FQNNGV. The CDR3 runs 15 residues. The ends were cut back, 5 bases at V and 2 bases at J, with 16 bases in the middle.

V is TRBV11-2 and J is TRBJ1-2, with a tentative D call TRBD1 (6 bases). V lost 3 bases, J lost 8 bases, and 16 bases lay in between. The germline gives CDR1 SGHAT, CDR2 FQNNGV. CDR3 size: 14 residues. DNA of the CDR3: TGTGCCAGCAGCTTGGGTTTTCGGGGGGGCGGCTACACCTTC. Translation gives CASSLGFRGGGYTF.

In DNA form, the CDR3 reads TGTGCCAGCAGTTACGGGGGGGCTCAGCCCCAGCATTTT. It yields the protein CASSYGGAQPQHF. The genes are TRBV6-5 and TRBJ1-5; tentative D call: TRBD1 (6 bases). V was pared by 2 bases and J by 6 bases, with 8 bases between. The length of the CDR3 is 13 residues. Germline CDR1 MNHEY, CDR2 SVGAGI.

This clone was counted once. The germline gene is not matched at one end of the junction; a read error may be the cause. Different DNA sequences within this sample yield the same CDR3. This chain connects TRBV7-9 to TRBJ1-2, with D maybe TRBD1 (6 bases). CDR1 is SEHNR and CDR2 is FQNEAQ in the germline V gene (reference sequence). CDR3 length equals 13 residues. The CDR3 here is CASSYRDNYGYTF. The CDR3 region has the DNA TGTGCCAGCAGCTACAGGGATAACTATGGCTACACCTTT.